The 19 T cell receptor beta chains reported below all come from one sample, sequenced in a study of OX40 agonist ivuxolimab in advanced cancers. Profiled with immunoSEQ multiplex PCR; TCRdb holds only in-frame clones, not every one. The table shows roughly 91,000 clones, with about 90% occurring only once. This specimen was CD4+ or CD8+ T cells sorted from blood, taken in a trial of the OX40 agonist ivuxolimab. These receptors all stem from an adult with an advanced solid tumor such as melanoma, head and neck, liver or kidney cancer.

The V gene is TRBV7-2, the J gene TRBJ2-1, with D hard to call. The CDR3 contains 12 residues. From germline, CDR1 is SGHTA and CDR2 FQGNSA. V was trimmed by 5 bases and J by 6 bases, leaving 8 bases between them. Written as DNA, the CDR3 is TGTGCCAGCAGCCCGGTGAGCAATGAGCAGTTCTTC. It translates to CASSPVSNEQFF.

This sequence joins TRBV9 and TRBJ2-7, with TRBD1 matching 10 bases. The CDR3 runs to 15 residues. Germline V gives CDR1 SGDLS, CDR2 YYNGEE. With 0 bases clipped from V and 7 bases from J, the junction kept 7 bases outside the gene matches. The CDR3 DNA follows: TGTGCCAGCAGCGTAGGGACAGGGGGTGTTGAAGAGCAGTACTTC. It yields the protein CASSVGTGGVEEQYF. The full variable domain, in which reference TRBV9 and TRBJ2-7 provide the parts outside the CDR3, is DSGVTQTPKHLITATGQRVTLRCSPRSGDLSVYWYQQSLDQGLQFLIQYYNGEERAKGNILERFSAQQFPDLHSELNLSSLELGDSALYFCASSVGTGGVEEQYFGPGTRLTVT.

The chain combines TRBV28 with TRBJ2-7; unclear D gene. Germline values: CDR1 MDHEN, CDR2 SYDVKM. Trimming pared 3 bases from V and 2 bases from J, leaving 8 bases between. This CDR3 is built from 13 residues. For the CDR3, the DNA is TGTGCCAGCAGTTTGCCTGGGCCCTACGAGCAGTACTTC. Translated: CASSLPGPYEQYF.

Note on this clone: The junction and the germline gene differ at one end; a read error may be behind it. V gene TRBV5-6 combines with J gene TRBJ1-2; D may be TRBD1 (5 bases). The CDR3 loop spans 13 amino acids. From germline, CDR1 is SGHDT and CDR2 YYEEEE. The CDR3 here is CASSPTVNYGHTF. The CDR3 DNA sequence: TGTGCCAGCAGCCCGACAGTTAACTATGGCCACACCTTC. Looking up the rest from reference TRBV5-6 and TRBJ1-2 gives the full variable domain: DAGVTQSPTHLIKTRGQQVTLRCSPKSGHDTVSWYQQALGQGPQFIFQYYEEEERQRGNFPDRFSGHQFPNYSSELNVNALLLGDSALYLCASSPTVNYGHTFGSGTRLTVV.

The J gene is TRBJ2-3, the V gene TRBV7-2; D perhaps matches TRBD2 (5 bases). Germline CDR1 reads SGHTA; CDR2 reads FQGNSA. The CDR3 contains 15 residues. The V and J ends lost 2 bases and 4 bases respectively, with 13 bases between them. The CDR3 loop reads CASSLMNLASDTQYF. CDR3 in DNA: TGTGCCAGCAGCTTAATGAACCTAGCTTCAGATACGCAGTATTTT.

This chain connects TRBV10-3 to TRBJ2-2; TRBD1 agrees at 10 bases. The CDR3 has 14 amino acids. V dropped 4 bases and J dropped 6; count of bases not matched to a gene: 2. Germline CDR1 ENHRY, CDR2 SYGVKD. CDR3: CAISGQGAAGELFF. CDR3 nucleotides: TGTGCCATCAGTGGACAGGGGGCCGCCGGGGAGCTGTTTTTT.

The gene calls are TRBV5-6 and TRBJ1-1; a weak D match, TRBD1 (6 bases). The CDR3 is made up of 15 amino acids. CDR1 is SGHDT and CDR2 is YYEEEE in the germline V gene. Between the trimmed V and J ends, which lost 4 bases and 4 bases, there was a span of 17 bases. CDR3 sequence: CASSRPGTIGTEAFF. CDR3 in DNA: TGTGCCAGCAGCCGACCCGGGACAATCGGCACTGAAGCTTTCTTT. The entire variable domain, with the rest obtained from reference TRBV5-6 and TRBJ1-1, is as follows: DAGVTQSPTHLIKTRGQQVTLRCSPKSGHDTVSWYQQALGQGPQFIFQYYEEEERQRGNFPDRFSGHQFPNYSSELNVNALLLGDSALYLCASSRPGTIGTEAFFGQGTRLTVV.

The rearrangement joins TRBV6-1 to TRBJ1-2, with TRBD1 matching over 7 bases. J was trimmed by 7 bases and V by 7 bases; bases with no gene match: 9. The CDR3 loop spans 13 amino acids. The V gene's germline CDR1 is MNHNS and CDR2 SASEGT. CDR3 sequence: CASIEGATVGYTF. CDR3 in DNA: TGTGCCAGCATCGAGGGGGCTACGGTTGGCTACACCTTC.

The chain is built from TRBV15 and TRBJ1-1; tentatively, D is TRBD1 (6 bases). V was shortened by 4 bases and J by 1 base, with 13 bases between the two germline ends. The CDR3 spans 15 residues. Per germline, CDR1 LNHNV and CDR2 YYDKDF (reference sequence). The CDR3 here is CATSNTGQRNTEAFF. The CDR3 DNA follows: TGTGCCACCAGCAACACCGGACAGAGGAACACTGAAGCTTTCTTT. The variable domain in full, completed from reference TRBV15 and TRBJ1-1, reads DAMVIQNPRYQVTQFGKPVTLSCSQTLNHNVMYWYQQKSSQAPKLLFHYYDKDFNNEADTPDNFQSRRPNTSFCFLDIRSPGLGDTAMYLCATSNTGQRNTEAFFGQGTRLTVV.

The chain recombines TRBV7-2 with TRBJ1-6, with D maybe TRBD1 (5 bases). CDR3 length equals 16 residues. V lost 3 bases, J lost 6 bases, and 15 bases lay in between. Germline-derived CDR1 and CDR2 are SGHTA and FQGNSA. The CDR3: CASSLEVGGANSPLHF. The CDR3 DNA follows: TGTGCCAGCAGCTTGGAGGTTGGTGGGGCTAATTCACCCCTCCACTTT.

CDR3 sequence: CATSVGRDSFNTGELFF. The CDR3 bases are TGTGCCACCAGCGTAGGTAGGGACAGTTTCAACACCGGGGAGCTGTTTTTT. V and J are TRBV15 and TRBJ2-2, with 7 bases fitting TRBD1. J was trimmed by 2 bases and V by 5 bases; bases with no gene match: 11. The germline V gene encodes CDR1 LNHNV and CDR2 YYDKDF (reference sequence). The CDR3 runs 17 residues. The full variable domain, with the rest looked up from reference TRBV15 and TRBJ2-2, is DAMVIQNPRYQVTQFGKPVTLSCSQTLNHNVMYWYQQKSSQAPKLLFHYYDKDFNNEADTPDNFQSRRPNTSFCFLDIRSPGLGDTAMYLCATSVGRDSFNTGELFFGEGSRLTVL.

The J gene is TRBJ2-7, the V gene TRBV11-2, with 9 nucleotides matching TRBD1. CDR3 size: 17 residues. V was clipped by 1 base and J by 0 bases; unmatched bases: 7. Germline CDR1 and CDR2: SGHAT and FQNNGV. The CDR3 reads CASSLVQDRGHSYEQYF. For the CDR3, the DNA is TGTGCCAGCAGCTTAGTCCAGGACAGGGGCCACTCCTACGAGCAGTACTTC.

The sample holds a few counts of this clone. V and J are TRBV5-1 and TRBJ2-2, with a tentative D call TRBD1 (5 bases). Germline V CDR1 and CDR2: SGHRS, YFSETQ. CDR3 length: 15 amino acids. V was trimmed by 0 bases and J by 2 bases, leaving 8 bases between them. The CDR3 reads CASSLGQLNTGELFF. The CDR3 DNA reads TGCGCCAGCAGCTTGGGACAGCTAAACACCGGGGAGCTGTTTTTT.

The chain uses TRBV19 and TRBJ1-5; D gene unclear. Germline CDR1 LNHDA, CDR2 SQIVND (reference sequence). The V end lost 3 bases, the J end lost 3 bases, and 6 bases lay between the germline ends. The CDR3 sequence is 13 residues long. The CDR3 sequence: CASSIQPNQPQHF. The CDR3 DNA is TGTGCCAGTAGTATTCAGCCCAATCAGCCCCAGCATTTT.

The genes are TRBV7-2 and TRBJ1-2; D remains ambiguous. V was pared by 2 bases and J by 3 bases, with 10 bases between. Germline V gene data show CDR1 as SGHTA and CDR2 as FQGNSA. This CDR3 is built from 14 residues. The CDR3 DNA reads as TGTGCCAGCAGCTTATTTCGGGTGGACTATGGCTACACCTTC. This codes for CASSLFRVDYGYTF. The full variable domain, completed using reference TRBV7-2 and TRBJ1-2, is GAGVSQSPSNKVTEKGKDVELRCDPISGHTALYWYRQSLGQGLEFLIYFQGNSAPDKSGLPSDRFSAERTGGSVSTLTIQRTQQEDSAVYLCASSLFRVDYGYTFGSGTRLTVV.

The J gene is TRBJ1-2, the V gene TRBV4-1, with D perhaps matching TRBD1 (6 bases). Germline-derived CDR1 and CDR2 are MGHRA and YSYEKL. The CDR3 runs 18 residues. V was clipped by 3 bases and J by 5 bases, with 25 bases between them. DNA of the CDR3: TGCGCCAGCAGCCATCCCGGACAGCAATCTTTGAAGGAGTATGGCTACACCTTC. It is translated as CASSHPGQQSLKEYGYTF.

Points on this clone: This specimen includes other DNA sequences encoding the same CDR3. V and J are TRBV19 and TRBJ2-7; 8 bases are a match to TRBD1. V dropped 3 bases and J dropped 4; count of bases not matched to a gene: 2. Per germline, CDR1 LNHDA and CDR2 SQIVND (reference sequence). The CDR3 has 13 amino acids. The CDR3 is CASSIGQGYEQYF. CDR3 sequence (DNA): TGTGCCAGTAGTATTGGACAGGGTTACGAGCAGTACTTC.

The rearrangement uses TRBV4-1 and TRBJ1-5; no definite D call. Germline V CDR1 and CDR2: MGHRA, YSYEKL. V was shortened by 0 bases and J by 9 bases, with 15 bases between the two germline ends. The CDR3 contains 15 residues. The CDR3 coding sequence is TGCGCCAGCAGCCAAGATCATACGGGCCCCATGCCCCAGCATTTT. This encodes CASSQDHTGPMPQHF.

The chain couples TRBV27 to TRBJ2-5; D not certain. This CDR3 spans 8 amino acids. From germline, CDR1 is MNHEY and CDR2 SMNVEV (reference sequence). Trimming took 9 bases from V and 4 from J, leaving 0 bases between them. Written as DNA, the CDR3 is TGTGCCAGAGAGACCCAGTACTTC. Its protein product is CARETQYF.